These T cell receptor beta chains were read from a single sample in a study of blood T cell repertoires in COVID-19. Repertoires were generated with immunoSEQ multiplex PCR, while TCRdb's copy carries only in-frame clones and drops some. Of under 300,000 clones detected, roughly 91% appear once; the ten largest clones hold about 0.79%. Sequencing was done on a sample of peripheral blood. The receptor set was obtained from a man younger than 40 with COVID-19, enrolled during active disease. The CDR3 runs from the conserved cysteine through the conserved F or W. Each record gives: V gene, D gene, J gene, clone size, CDR3 DNA, CDR3 protein. The D gene is left open where the match is weak. The listing skips clone size in some rows; elsewhere it reads once, few, many or a size class.

V gene: TRBV7-9; D gene: TRBD1; J gene: TRBJ1-4; clone size: NA; CDR3 DNA: TGTGCCAGCAGCTTAGGACAGGGGAAGAATGAAAAACTGTTTTTT; CDR3 protein: CASSLGQGKNEKLFF
V gene: TRBV11-2; D gene: NA; J gene: TRBJ1-5; clone size: NA; CDR3 DNA: TGTGCCAGCAGTCAAACAGGAAGCAATCAGCCCCAGCATTTT; CDR3 protein: CASSQTGSNQPQHF
V gene: TRBV5-6; D gene: NA; J gene: TRBJ1-6; clone size: NA; CDR3 DNA: TGTGCCAGCAGCTTGGGACTCCAGACCTATAATTCACCCCTCCACTTT; CDR3 protein: CASSLGLQTYNSPLHF
V gene: TRBV7-9; D gene: NA; J gene: TRBJ1-5; clone size: NA; CDR3 DNA: TGTGCCCAGTACAGGGATGGACAGCCCCAGCATTTT; CDR3 protein: CAQYRDGQPQHF
V gene: TRBV7-3; D gene: TRBD2; J gene: TRBJ2-1; clone size: once; CDR3 DNA: TGTGCCAGCAGCTCCAGACTAGCGGGGGGAATCGATGAGCAGTTCTTC; CDR3 protein: CASSSRLAGGIDEQFF
V gene: TRBV5-1; D gene: NA; J gene: TRBJ2-3; clone size: NA; CDR3 DNA: TGCGCCAGCAGCTTGTCCAGAAGCGAAGATACGCAGTATTTT; CDR3 protein: CASSLSRSEDTQYF
V gene: TRBV5-1; D gene: TRBD1; J gene: TRBJ1-1; clone size: NA; CDR3 DNA: TGCGCCAGCAGCGCGGGCCGGACAGGTAGAGGGACTGAAGCTTTCTTT; CDR3 protein: CASSAGRTGRGTEAFF
V gene: TRBV30; D gene: NA; J gene: TRBJ2-2; clone size: NA; CDR3 DNA: TGTGCCTGGAGTTATAACACCGGGGAGCTGTTTTTT; CDR3 protein: CAWSYNTGELFF
V gene: TRBV11-2; D gene: TRBD1; J gene: TRBJ1-2; clone size: NA; CDR3 DNA: TGTGCCAGCAGCGACCTTCGACAGGGGGGGGACTATGGCTACACCTTC; CDR3 protein: CASSDLRQGGDYGYTF
V gene: TRBV5-1; D gene: TRBD1; J gene: TRBJ1-1; clone size: NA; CDR3 DNA: TGCGCCAGCAGCTTGCAGGGGGCCGACACTGAAGCTTTCTTT; CDR3 protein: CASSLQGADTEAFF
V gene: TRBV30; D gene: TRBD1; J gene: TRBJ1-6; clone size: NA; CDR3 DNA: TGTGCCTTCGAGGGGGACAGGGCTTGGAACTCACCCCTCCACTTT; CDR3 protein: CAFEGDRAWNSPLHF
V gene: TRBV6-6; D gene: TRBD1; J gene: TRBJ1-5; clone size: NA; CDR3 DNA: TGTGCCAGCAGTTACGACAGGGGGCAGGCTCAGCCCCAGCATTTT; CDR3 protein: CASSYDRGQAQPQHF
V gene: TRBV6-5; D gene: TRBD1; J gene: TRBJ2-7; clone size: NA; CDR3 DNA: TGTGCCAGCACCACCTCGGGACAGGGAAGCCACGAGCAGTACTTC; CDR3 protein: CASTTSGQGSHEQYF
V gene: TRBV2; D gene: TRBD1; J gene: TRBJ1-6; clone size: NA; CDR3 DNA: TGTGCCAGCAGTGGGGCCGGGACAGTTCATTCACCCCTCCACTTT; CDR3 protein: CASSGAGTVHSPLHF
V gene: TRBV9; D gene: TRBD2; J gene: TRBJ2-7; clone size: NA; CDR3 DNA: TGTGCCAGCAGCGTAGAGGGACTAGCCTACGAGCAGTACTTC; CDR3 protein: CASSVEGLAYEQYF
V gene: TRBV27; D gene: NA; J gene: TRBJ1-5; clone size: NA; CDR3 DNA: TGTGCCAGCAGTTTAGCTAATAGCAATCAGCCCCAGCATTTT; CDR3 protein: CASSLANSNQPQHF
V gene: TRBV6-5; D gene: NA; J gene: TRBJ1-4; clone size: NA; CDR3 DNA: TGTGCCAGCATACGGCGGACAGAGAATAATGAAAAACTGTTTTTT; CDR3 protein: CASIRRTENNEKLFF
V gene: TRBV5-1; D gene: TRBD1; J gene: TRBJ2-1; clone size: NA; CDR3 DNA: TGCGCCAGCAGCTTATTTCCCGGACAGGGACAGGATGAGCAGTTCTTC; CDR3 protein: CASSLFPGQGQDEQFF
V gene: TRBV7-3; D gene: NA; J gene: TRBJ2-5; clone size: NA; CDR3 DNA: TGTGCCAGCAGCTTAATGGGCAGCCAAGAAGAGACCCAGTACTTC; CDR3 protein: CASSLMGSQEETQYF
V gene: TRBV5-5; D gene: NA; J gene: TRBJ1-3; clone size: once; CDR3 DNA: TGTGCCAGCAGCTTGGACACCGCTGGAAACACCATATATTTT; CDR3 protein: CASSLDTAGNTIYF
V gene: TRBV15; D gene: TRBD1; J gene: TRBJ1-2; clone size: NA; CDR3 DNA: TGTGCCACCAGCAGAGGCAGGGACAGACAATACGCTAACTATGGCTACACCTTC; CDR3 protein: CATSRGRDRQYANYGYTF
V gene: TRBV14; D gene: NA; J gene: TRBJ2-1; clone size: NA; CDR3 DNA: TGTGCCAGCAGCCAAGATGCCCCCAGGTTCAATGAGCAGTTCTTC; CDR3 protein: CASSQDAPRFNEQFF
V gene: TRBV20-1; D gene: NA; J gene: TRBJ2-1; clone size: NA; CDR3 DNA: TGCAGTGCTAGAGCAGGGAATCTGTTCTTC; CDR3 protein: CSARAGNLFF
V gene: TRBV4-2; D gene: TRBD2; J gene: TRBJ2-7; clone size: NA; CDR3 DNA: TGTGCCAGCAGCCAATATCCTAGCGGGGGCTACGAGCAGTACTTC; CDR3 protein: CASSQYPSGGYEQYF
V gene: TRBV30; D gene: TRBD1; J gene: TRBJ1-2; clone size: NA; CDR3 DNA: TGTGCCTGGAGGGGACAGGGGGGGGGAATCTATGGCTACACCTTC; CDR3 protein: CAWRGQGGGIYGYTF
V gene: TRBV19; D gene: NA; J gene: TRBJ1-6; clone size: NA; CDR3 DNA: TGTGCCAGTAGTTCCAGGGCCGTAAGCTCCTATAATTCACCCCTCCACTTT; CDR3 protein: CASSSRAVSSYNSPLHF
V gene: TRBV9; D gene: NA; J gene: TRBJ1-2; clone size: NA; CDR3 DNA: TGTGCCAGCAGCGTAGGTCCGGGAGGGGACTATGGCTACACCTTC; CDR3 protein: CASSVGPGGDYGYTF
V gene: TRBV7-9; D gene: NA; J gene: TRBJ2-1; clone size: NA; CDR3 DNA: TGTGCCAGCAGTACTGGGGGGTCCTACAATGAGCAGTTCTTC; CDR3 protein: CASSTGGSYNEQFF
V gene: TRBV27; D gene: TRBD1; J gene: TRBJ2-7; clone size: NA; CDR3 DNA: TGTGCCAGCTTTTCCGGGACAGACCCCTACGAGCAGTACTTC; CDR3 protein: CASFSGTDPYEQYF
V gene: TRBV2; D gene: TRBD1; J gene: TRBJ2-5; clone size: NA; CDR3 DNA: TGTGCCAGCAGTGCTTCGACAGGGGGCCCGCGAGAGACCCAGTACTTC; CDR3 protein: CASSASTGGPRETQYF
V gene: TRBV5-6; D gene: TRBD2; J gene: TRBJ2-5; clone size: NA; CDR3 DNA: TGTGCCAGCAGCTCCTACCGGGACTACGTAGAGACCCAGTACTTC; CDR3 protein: CASSSYRDYVETQYF
V gene: TRBV7-9; D gene: NA; J gene: TRBJ2-7; clone size: NA; CDR3 DNA: TGTGCCAGCAGCTTGGACAGTTTCTCCTACGAGCAGTACTTC; CDR3 protein: CASSLDSFSYEQYF
V gene: TRBV4-1; D gene: TRBD1; J gene: TRBJ1-2; clone size: NA; CDR3 DNA: TGCGCCAGCAGCCGGGCAGGGGGATTCTATGGCTACACCTTC; CDR3 protein: CASSRAGGFYGYTF
V gene: TRBV4-2; D gene: NA; J gene: TRBJ2-5; clone size: NA; CDR3 DNA: TGTGCCAGCAGCCAAGAACGGCAAGAGACCCAGTACTTC; CDR3 protein: CASSQERQETQYF
V gene: TRBV11-1; D gene: TRBD1; J gene: TRBJ1-6; clone size: few; CDR3 DNA: TGTGCCAGCAGCCAAGTACAGGGGGCCCTCCACTTT; CDR3 protein: CASSQVQGALHF
V gene: TRBV18; D gene: TRBD1; J gene: TRBJ1-5; clone size: NA; CDR3 DNA: TGTGCCAGCTCACCGCGGACAGGGCCTGGGAATCAGCCCCAGCATTTT; CDR3 protein: CASSPRTGPGNQPQHF
V gene: TRBV19; D gene: TRBD1; J gene: TRBJ1-2; clone size: NA; CDR3 DNA: TGTGCCAGTAGTAGGACAGGGGAGGCCTATGGCTACACCTTC; CDR3 protein: CASSRTGEAYGYTF
V gene: TRBV3-1/TRBV3-2; D gene: NA; J gene: TRBJ1-1; clone size: NA; CDR3 DNA: TGTGCCAGCAGCCAAGGGGGGCACACTGAAGCTTTCTTT; CDR3 protein: CASSQGGHTEAFF
V gene: TRBV12-3/TRBV12-4; D gene: NA; J gene: TRBJ1-2; clone size: NA; CDR3 DNA: TGTGCCAGCAGTTTTTCAGGGCATGGCTACACCTTC; CDR3 protein: CASSFSGHGYTF
V gene: TRBV29-1; D gene: TRBD1; J gene: TRBJ1-2; clone size: few; CDR3 DNA: TGCAGCGTCCAACCGGGACAGGGGAACTATGGCTACACCTTC; CDR3 protein: CSVQPGQGNYGYTF
V gene: TRBV6-5; D gene: NA; J gene: TRBJ2-1; clone size: NA; CDR3 DNA: TGTGCCAGCAGTTCCAACCCGGGACTTTCCTACAATGAGCAGTTCTTC; CDR3 protein: CASSSNPGLSYNEQFF
V gene: TRBV5-1; D gene: TRBD1; J gene: TRBJ1-2; clone size: NA; CDR3 DNA: TGCGCCAGCAGCTTCCGGACAGGGGGCTTGGTGGATGGCTACACCTTC; CDR3 protein: CASSFRTGGLVDGYTF
V gene: TRBV6-5; D gene: TRBD1; J gene: TRBJ2-2; clone size: NA; CDR3 DNA: TGTGCCAGCCGGTACAGGGGCGGGGAGCTGTTTTTT; CDR3 protein: CASRYRGGELFF
V gene: TRBV11-1; D gene: NA; J gene: TRBJ2-5; clone size: NA; CDR3 DNA: TGTGCCAGCAACAAACAGGGAGGGGGAGAGACCCAGTACTTC; CDR3 protein: CASNKQGGGETQYF
V gene: TRBV9; D gene: TRBD1; J gene: TRBJ1-1; clone size: NA; CDR3 DNA: TGTGCCAGCAGCAGAGATACAGGGGACACTGAAGCTTTCTTT; CDR3 protein: CASSRDTGDTEAFF
V gene: TRBV5-1; D gene: NA; J gene: TRBJ1-2; clone size: NA; CDR3 DNA: TGCGCCAGCCCAGACTATGGCTACACCTTC; CDR3 protein: CASPDYGYTF
V gene: TRBV10-2; D gene: NA; J gene: TRBJ2-7; clone size: NA; CDR3 DNA: TGCGCCAGCAGGCGCGACTACGAGCAGTACTTC; CDR3 protein: CASRRDYEQYF
V gene: TRBV24-1; D gene: NA; J gene: TRBJ2-3; clone size: once; CDR3 DNA: TGTGCCACCAGTTCCAGGGCCAGGGGAGATACGCAGTATTTT; CDR3 protein: CATSSRARGDTQYF
V gene: TRBV30; D gene: NA; J gene: TRBJ1-6; clone size: NA; CDR3 DNA: TGTGCCTGGACCACAGGGTTTATGCCATCCCTCCACTTT; CDR3 protein: CAWTTGFMPSLHF
V gene: TRBV5-1; D gene: TRBD2; J gene: TRBJ2-5; clone size: NA; CDR3 DNA: TGCGCCAGCAGCTTGAGGTTGCCTAGCGGGGCCTCGGATTACCAAGAGACCCAGTACTTC; CDR3 protein: CASSLRLPSGASDYQETQYF
V gene: TRBV7-3; D gene: TRBD2; J gene: TRBJ2-3; clone size: NA; CDR3 DNA: TGTGCCAGCAGCTTAGTCGGGGGGGTAGATACGCAGTATTTT; CDR3 protein: CASSLVGGVDTQYF
V gene: TRBV6-5; D gene: NA; J gene: TRBJ2-7; clone size: once; CDR3 DNA: TGTGCCAGCACCGCCTTTGGGGGCTCTTCCTACGAGCAGTACTTC; CDR3 protein: CASTAFGGSSYEQYF
V gene: TRBV6-5; D gene: NA; J gene: TRBJ1-2; clone size: once; CDR3 DNA: TGTGCCAGCAGTACAGGACAGTTCTATGGCTACACCTTC; CDR3 protein: CASSTGQFYGYTF
V gene: TRBV5-4; D gene: TRBD1; J gene: TRBJ2-2; clone size: NA; CDR3 DNA: TGTGCCAGCAGCTTGGTATTAAACAGGGGGTTTACCGGGGAGCTGTTTTTT; CDR3 protein: CASSLVLNRGFTGELFF
V gene: TRBV10-3; D gene: NA; J gene: TRBJ1-2; clone size: NA; CDR3 DNA: TGTGCCATCAGTGACAGTTACTATGGCTACACCTTC; CDR3 protein: CAISDSYYGYTF